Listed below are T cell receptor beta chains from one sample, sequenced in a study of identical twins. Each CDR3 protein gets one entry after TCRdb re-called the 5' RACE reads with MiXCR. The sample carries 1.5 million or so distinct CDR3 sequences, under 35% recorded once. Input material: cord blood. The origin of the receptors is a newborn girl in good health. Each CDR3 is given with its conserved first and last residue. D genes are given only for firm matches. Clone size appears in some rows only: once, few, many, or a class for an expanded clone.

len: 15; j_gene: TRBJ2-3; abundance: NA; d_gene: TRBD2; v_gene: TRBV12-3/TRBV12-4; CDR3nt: TGTGCCAGCACCCCTAGCGGAACTAGCACAGATACGCGGTATTTT; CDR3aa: CASTPSGTSTDTRYF
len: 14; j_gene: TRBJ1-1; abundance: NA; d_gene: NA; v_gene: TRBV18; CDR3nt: TGTGCCAGCTCACCAGGGCTAGAGAACACTGAAGCTTTCTTT; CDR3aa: CASSPGLENTEAFF
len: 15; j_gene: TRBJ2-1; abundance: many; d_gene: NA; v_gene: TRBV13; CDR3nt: TGTGCCAGCAGCTTAGACGGGCGCTCCTACAATGAGCAGTTCTTC; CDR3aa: CASSLDGRSYNEQFF
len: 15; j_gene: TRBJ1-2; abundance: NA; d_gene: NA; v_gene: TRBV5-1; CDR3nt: TGCGCCGGCAGCTTGGCCCTTCGGGAGAACTATGGCTACACCTTC; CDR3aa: CAGSLALRENYGYTF
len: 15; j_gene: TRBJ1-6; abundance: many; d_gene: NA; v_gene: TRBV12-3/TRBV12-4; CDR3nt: TGTGCCAGCAGGCCAGACAGCTCCTATAATTCACCCCTCCACTTT; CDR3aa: CASRPDSSYNSPLHF
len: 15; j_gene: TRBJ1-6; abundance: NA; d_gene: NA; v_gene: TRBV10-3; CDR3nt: TGTGCCATCAGTAATCGACAGAATTATAATTCACCCCTCCACTTT; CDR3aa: CAISNRQNYNSPLHF
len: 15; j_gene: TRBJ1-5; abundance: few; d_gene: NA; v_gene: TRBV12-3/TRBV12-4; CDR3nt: TGTGCCAGCAGTCCCCGAATCATTAGCAATCAGCCCCAGCATTTT; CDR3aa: CASSPRIISNQPQHF
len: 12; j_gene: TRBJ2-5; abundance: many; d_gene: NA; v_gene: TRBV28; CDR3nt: TGTGCCAGCAGAACCCTAGGGAAGACCCAGTACTTC; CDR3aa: CASRTLGKTQYF
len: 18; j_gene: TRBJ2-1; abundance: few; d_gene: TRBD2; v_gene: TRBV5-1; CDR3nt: TGCGCCAGCAGCCCACGGGCGGGGGGTTCGAGCTCCTACAATGAGCAGTTCTTC; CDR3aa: CASSPRAGGSSSYNEQFF
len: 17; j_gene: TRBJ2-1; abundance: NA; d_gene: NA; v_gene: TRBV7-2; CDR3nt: TGTGCCAGCAGCTCAGTATCCCAGGGGACGACCTACAATGAGCAGTTCTTC; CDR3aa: CASSSVSQGTTYNEQFF
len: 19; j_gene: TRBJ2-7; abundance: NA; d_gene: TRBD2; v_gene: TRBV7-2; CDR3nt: TGTGCCAGCAGCTTAAGATCGAGCGCTAGCGGGAGGCTACGCAATGAGCAGTACTTC; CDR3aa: CASSLRSSASGRLRNEQYF
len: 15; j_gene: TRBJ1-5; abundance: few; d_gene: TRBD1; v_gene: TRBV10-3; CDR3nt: TGTGCCATCAGTGACAGGGGGTATAGCAATCAGCCCCAGCATTTT; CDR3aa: CAISDRGYSNQPQHF
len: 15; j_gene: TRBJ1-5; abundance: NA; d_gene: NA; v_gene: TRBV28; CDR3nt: TGTGCCAGCAGTTACAAGGGGCCTCTAGGACAGCCCCAGCATTTT; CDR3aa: CASSYKGPLGQPQHF
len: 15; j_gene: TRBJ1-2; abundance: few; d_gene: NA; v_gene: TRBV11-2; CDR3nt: TGTGCCAGCAACAAATTAGTTATAGGAGACTATGGCTACACCTTC; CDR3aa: CASNKLVIGDYGYTF
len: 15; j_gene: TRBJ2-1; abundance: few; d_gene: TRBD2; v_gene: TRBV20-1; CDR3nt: TGCAGTGCTAGAGTACGAGCGGGGTTTTACAATGAGCAGTTCTTC; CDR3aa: CSARVRAGFYNEQFF
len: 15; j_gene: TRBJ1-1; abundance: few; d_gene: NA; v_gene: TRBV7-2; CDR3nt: TGTGCCAGCAGCTTAGAATCAGGGAGGGTCACTGAAGCTTTCTTT; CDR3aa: CASSLESGRVTEAFF
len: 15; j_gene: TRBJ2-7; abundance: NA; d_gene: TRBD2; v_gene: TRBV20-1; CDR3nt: TGCAGTGCTAGTGGGAGCGGGGGCCCCTCCTACGAGCAGTACTTC; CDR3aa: CSASGSGGPSYEQYF
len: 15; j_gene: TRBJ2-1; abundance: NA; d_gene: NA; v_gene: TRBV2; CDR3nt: TGTGCCAGCAGTGAGGACGGGAGCTCCTACAATGAGCAGTTCTTC; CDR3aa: CASSEDGSSYNEQFF
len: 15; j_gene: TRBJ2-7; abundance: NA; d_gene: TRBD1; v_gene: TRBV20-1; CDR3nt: TGCAGTGCTGGGACAGGGGGCGGACTAGCGTACGAGCAGTACTTC; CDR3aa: CSAGTGGGLAYEQYF
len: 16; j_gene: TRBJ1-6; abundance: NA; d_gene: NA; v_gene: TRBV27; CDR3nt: TGTGCCAGCAGTCCCTCGCACTCGGGAGGGAATTCACCCCTCCACTTT; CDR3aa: CASSPSHSGGNSPLHF
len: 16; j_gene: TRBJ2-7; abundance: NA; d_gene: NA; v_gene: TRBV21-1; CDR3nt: TGTGCCAGCAGCAAAGGGGACAGGGGGGATACCTACGAGCAGTACTTC; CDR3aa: CASSKGDRGDTYEQYF
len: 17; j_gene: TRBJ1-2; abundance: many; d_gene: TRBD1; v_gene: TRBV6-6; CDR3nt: TGTGCCAGCAGTTACCTAATCTCCCAGGGGGCAGGTTATGGCTACACCTTC; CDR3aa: CASSYLISQGAGYGYTF
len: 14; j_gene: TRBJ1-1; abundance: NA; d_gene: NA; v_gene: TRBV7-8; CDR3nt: TGTGCCAGCAGCTTATTCAGGGAAACTACTGAAGCTTTCTTT; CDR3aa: CASSLFRETTEAFF
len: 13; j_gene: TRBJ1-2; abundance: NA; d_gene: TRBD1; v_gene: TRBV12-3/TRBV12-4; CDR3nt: TGTGCCAGCAGTCGGTCGGACAGGGGGGGCTACACCTTC; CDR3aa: CASSRSDRGGYTF
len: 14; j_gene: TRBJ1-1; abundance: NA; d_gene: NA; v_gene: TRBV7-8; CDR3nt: TGTGCCAGCAGCTTAGCCGTAGAGTACACTGAAGCTTTCTTT; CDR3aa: CASSLAVEYTEAFF
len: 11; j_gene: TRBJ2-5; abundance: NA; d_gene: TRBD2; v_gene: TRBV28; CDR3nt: TGTGCCGGCGGGACTAGCGATGAGCAGTACTTC; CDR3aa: CAGGTSDEQYF
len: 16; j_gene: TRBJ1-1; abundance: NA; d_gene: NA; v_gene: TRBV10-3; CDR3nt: TGTGCCATCAGTGAGGCCCCTCTTGCGGTGAACACTGAAGCTTTCTTT; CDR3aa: CAISEAPLAVNTEAFF
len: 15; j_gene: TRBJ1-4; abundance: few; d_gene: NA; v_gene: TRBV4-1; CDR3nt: TGCGCCAGCAGCCGAAACGGACAGCCTAATGAAAAACTGTTTTTT; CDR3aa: CASSRNGQPNEKLFF
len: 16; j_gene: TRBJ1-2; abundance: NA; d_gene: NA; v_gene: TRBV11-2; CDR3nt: TGTGCCAGCAGCGACTACAAGGGCAAACCTAACTATGGCTACACCTTC; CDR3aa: CASSDYKGKPNYGYTF
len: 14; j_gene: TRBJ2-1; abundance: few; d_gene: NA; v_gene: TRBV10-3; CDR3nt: TGTGCCATCAATTCTCGGGGGTCCTACAATGAGCAGTTCTTC; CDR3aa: CAINSRGSYNEQFF
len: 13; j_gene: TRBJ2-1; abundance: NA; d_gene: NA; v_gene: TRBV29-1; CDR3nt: TGCAGCGTTGGACTAGTACTGGGCAATGAGCAGTTCTTC; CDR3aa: CSVGLVLGNEQFF
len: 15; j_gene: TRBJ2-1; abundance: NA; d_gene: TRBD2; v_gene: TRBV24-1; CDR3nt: TGTGCCACCAGTGATTGGACTAGCGGGAGAGCCTCGCAGTTCTTC; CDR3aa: CATSDWTSGRASQFF
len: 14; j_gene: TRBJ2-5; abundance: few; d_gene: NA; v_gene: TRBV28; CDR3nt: TGTGCCAGCAGTCTGCGACAGGTCCGGGAGACCCAGTACTTC; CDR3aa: CASSLRQVRETQYF
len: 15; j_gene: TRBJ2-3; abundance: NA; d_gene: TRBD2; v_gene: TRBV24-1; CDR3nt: TGTGCCACCAGCGATGGGGAGGGAGGCACAGATACGCAGTATTTT; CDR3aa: CATSDGEGGTDTQYF
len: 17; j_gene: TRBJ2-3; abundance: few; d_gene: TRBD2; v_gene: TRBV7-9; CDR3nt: TGTGCCAGCAGGAGTATAGCGGGGACCTCTAGCACAGATACGCAGTATTTT; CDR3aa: CASRSIAGTSSTDTQYF
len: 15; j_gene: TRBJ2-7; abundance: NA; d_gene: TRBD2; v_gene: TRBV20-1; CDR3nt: TGCAGTGCTAGAATTAGCGGGAGCCTCTCCCACGAGCAGTACTTC; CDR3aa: CSARISGSLSHEQYF
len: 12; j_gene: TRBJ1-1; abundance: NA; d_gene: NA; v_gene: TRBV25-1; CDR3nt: TGTGCCAGCAGTGACCGGACAGCTGAAGCTTTCTTT; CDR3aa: CASSDRTAEAFF
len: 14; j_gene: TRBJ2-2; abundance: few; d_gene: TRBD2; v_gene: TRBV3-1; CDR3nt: TGTGCCACAGGGACTACTTCCTACACCGGGGAGCTGTTTTTT; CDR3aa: CATGTTSYTGELFF
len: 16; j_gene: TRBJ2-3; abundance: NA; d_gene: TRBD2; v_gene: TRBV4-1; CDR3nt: TGCGCCAGCTGCCAACAGGGACTAGCCCTAACAGATACGCAGTATTTT; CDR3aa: CASCQQGLALTDTQYF
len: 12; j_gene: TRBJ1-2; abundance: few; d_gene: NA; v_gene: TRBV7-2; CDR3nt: TGTGCCAGCACCCCAGACCAGGGGAGCTACACCTTC; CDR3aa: CASTPDQGSYTF
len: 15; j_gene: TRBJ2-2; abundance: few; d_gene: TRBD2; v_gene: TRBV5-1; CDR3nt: TGCGCCAGCAGCTTCAACGGGGGGTTCACCGGGGAGCTGTTTTTT; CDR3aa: CASSFNGGFTGELFF
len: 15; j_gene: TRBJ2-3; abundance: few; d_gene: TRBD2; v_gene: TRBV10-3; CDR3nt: TGTGCCATCAGTGAGTCGACTAGCCCCACAGATACGCAGTATTTT; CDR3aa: CAISESTSPTDTQYF